This TCR beta chain was identified in a study of CD8+CD57+ T cells in acquired aplastic anemia. Looking at the study overall: DNA from sorted CD4+ and CD8+ cells averaged around 3.5 ug. Approximately 10 million reads, on average, were obtained for CD4+ cells from healthy donors.

The template for TCR beta VDJ and CDR3 sequence profiling was genomic DNA. TCRdb reprocessed the reads with MiXCR, giving one entry per CDR3 protein. The table has tens of thousands of distinct CDR3 sequences, about 45% seen once. CDR1 DFQATT and CDR2 SNEGSKA come from the germline V gene (reference sequence). V trimming: 4 bases; J trimming: 8 bases; junction bases outside the gene matches: 10. This CDR3 spans 14 amino acids. The receptor was isolated from a human donor in good health, serving as a control. This chain links TRBV20-1 with TRBJ2-1; 8 positions match TRBD2. The sample consisted of sorted CD4+, CD8+, or CD8+CD57+ T cells (not recorded which) from PBMCs. The CDR3 loop is CSANGGGVRDEQFF. The CDR3 bases are TGCAGTGCTAACGGGGGGGGGGTCAGGGATGAGCAGTTCTTC.